These 14 T cell receptor beta chains were sequenced from one sample in a study of OX40 agonist ivuxolimab in advanced cancers. Profiled with immunoSEQ multiplex PCR; TCRdb holds only in-frame clones, not every one. This sample has roughly 60,000 clones, with 91% found just once. The material sequenced was CD4+ or CD8+ T cells sorted from blood, taken in a trial of the OX40 agonist ivuxolimab. All receptors come from an adult with an advanced solid tumor such as melanoma, head and neck, liver or kidney cancer.

The genes are TRBV10-1 and TRBJ2-2; D is ambiguous. The CDR3 runs 15 residues. CDR1 WNHNN and CDR2 SYGVQD come from the germline V gene (reference sequence). The V gene lost 3 bases and the J gene lost 0 bases, with 8 bases spanning the gap. CDR3 in DNA: TGCGCCAGCAGTGATTCCTTCGCGAACACCGGGGAGCTGTTTTTT. Encoded protein: CASSDSFANTGELFF.

CDR3 sequence reads: CASSLGQKTSGNTIYF. The DNA for the CDR3 is TGTGCCAGCAGCTTAGGCCAGAAAACCTCTGGAAACACCATATATTTT. This chain joins TRBV7-8 and TRBJ1-3, with D unclear. V dropped 1 base and J dropped 0 bases, with 10 bases sitting between them. This CDR3 contains 16 residues. The germline V gene encodes CDR1 SGHVS and CDR2 FQNEAQ.

This clone occurred once. The chain employs TRBV30 and TRBJ1-3; D is unclear. The V gene lost 5 bases and the J gene lost 0 bases, with 5 bases spanning the gap. Germline V gene lookup returns CDR1 GTSNPN and CDR2 SVGIG (reference sequence). The CDR3 has 12 residues. The CDR3 DNA reads as TGTGCCTGGGCCCTCTCTGGAAACACCATATATTTT. It specifies CAWALSGNTIYF.

The chain joins TRBV9 to TRBJ1-4; D gene uncertain. In germline, CDR1 is SGDLS, CDR2 YYNGEE. The CDR3 has 15 residues. Trimming removed 2 bases at V and 0 bases at J, with 8 bases between. The CDR3 sequence is CASSVTVATNEKLFF. CDR3 bases: TGTGCCAGCAGCGTCACAGTCGCAACTAATGAAAAACTGTTTTTT.

The V and J genes are TRBV10-3 and TRBJ2-1, with D unresolved. This CDR3 is built from 14 residues. Trimming shortened V by 4 bases and J by 2 bases, and 9 bases separated the two germline ends. CDR1 is ENHRY, CDR2 SYGVKD, per germline. CDR3 amino acids: CAISGGGAYNEQFF. The CDR3 region has the DNA TGTGCCATCAGTGGCGGTGGGGCCTACAATGAGCAGTTCTTC.

This clone has more than one count but fewer than ten. The chain couples TRBV7-9 to TRBJ1-5; D uncertain. CDR1 is SEHNR and CDR2 is FQNEAQ in the germline V gene (reference sequence). The CDR3 consists of 15 residues. V was shortened by 1 base and J by 0 bases, with 7 bases between the two germline ends. CDR3 sequence: CASSLEGSSNQPQHF. The CDR3, as DNA: TGTGCCAGCAGCTTAGAAGGGAGTAGCAATCAGCCCCAGCATTTT.

V is TRBV5-5 and J is TRBJ2-1; tentative D call: TRBD1 (5 bases). Per germline, CDR1 SGHKS and CDR2 YYEKEE (reference sequence). The CDR3 runs to 14 residues. The V end lost 4 bases, the J end lost 5 bases, and 13 bases lay between the germline ends. The CDR3 protein is CASSPGGAHNEQFF. DNA of the CDR3: TGTGCCAGCAGCCCGGGTGGGGCCCACAATGAGCAGTTCTTC.

V is TRBV18 and J is TRBJ1-6; 7 positions agree with TRBD1. This CDR3 has 18 amino acids. V lost 2 bases, J lost 5 bases, and 12 bases stayed unmatched. Germline V gives CDR1 KGHSH, CDR2 LQKENI. The CDR3 here is CASSPVNLQGIDNSPLHF. The CDR3 DNA is TGTGCCAGCTCACCAGTTAATTTACAGGGGATTGATAATTCACCCCTCCACTTT.

J is TRBJ2-2 and V is TRBV7-9, with 7 bases fitting TRBD1. CDR3 length: 15 amino acids. Germline V gene lookup returns CDR1 SEHNR and CDR2 FQNEAQ (reference sequence). Unmatched junction bases numbered 3, after V lost 5 bases and J lost 0 bases. Here the CDR3 DNA reads TGTGCCAGCAGCCGGGACAGCTCGAACACCGGGGAGCTGTTTTTT. Encoded protein: CASSRDSSNTGELFF.

The chain combines TRBV7-2 with TRBJ2-1; no clear D. Trimming took 3 bases from V and 3 from J, leaving 9 bases between them. Germline values: CDR1 SGHTA, CDR2 FQGNSA. This CDR3 is built from 14 residues. The CDR3 is CASSFTQNYNEQFF. CDR3 coding DNA: TGTGCCAGCAGCTTTACCCAAAACTACAATGAGCAGTTCTTC.

With respect to this clone: Other DNA sequences of this sample code for an identical CDR3. The V and J genes are TRBV5-1 and TRBJ1-2; D is possibly TRBD1 (5 bases). Looked up from germline, CDR1 is SGHRS and CDR2 is YFSETQ. The CDR3 has 14 residues. V lost 0 bases and J 0 bases, leaving 6 bases between the germline ends. CDR3 sequence reads: CASSLEGANYGYTF. CDR3 DNA: TGCGCCAGCAGCTTGGAAGGGGCTAACTATGGCTACACCTTC.

The chain recombines TRBV19 with TRBJ1-4; D is possibly TRBD1 (5 bases). V was pared by 5 bases and J by 0 bases, with 13 bases between. The CDR3 spans 16 residues. CDR1 is LNHDA, CDR2 SQIVND, per germline (reference sequence). The CDR3: CASSLRGGTTNEKLFF. The CDR3 nucleotides are TGTGCCAGTAGTCTCCGGGGGGGGACAACTAATGAAAAACTGTTTTTT. The variable domain in full, completed from reference TRBV19 and TRBJ1-4, reads DGGITQSPKYLFRKEGQNVTLSCEQNLNHDAMYWYRQDPGQGLRLIYYSQIVNDFQKGDIAEGYSVSREKKESFPLTVTSAQKNPTAFYLCASSLRGGTTNEKLFFGSGTQLSVL.

The chain links TRBV11-3 to TRBJ2-5, with D maybe TRBD2 (6 bases). V lost 3 bases and J 6 bases, leaving 17 bases between the germline ends. Germline CDR1 reads SGHNT; CDR2 reads YENEEA. The CDR3 length is 15 residues. The CDR3 sequence: CASSFRDGGRKTQYF. In DNA, the CDR3 is TGTGCCAGCAGCTTCCGGGACGGAGGGAGGAAGACCCAGTACTTC. The full variable domain, in which reference TRBV11-3 and TRBJ2-5 provide the parts outside the CDR3, is EAGVVQSPRYKIIEKKQPVAFWCNPISGHNTLYWYLQNLGQGPELLIRYENEEAVDDSQLPKDRFSAERLKGVDSTLKIQPAELGDSAVYLCASSFRDGGRKTQYFGPGTRLLVL.

The chain couples TRBV5-6 to TRBJ1-2, with D tentatively TRBD1 (5 bases). Germline lookup yields CDR1 SGHDT and CDR2 YYEEEE. Trimming stripped 4 bases from V and 5 bases from J, with 9 bases between. The CDR3 loop spans 12 amino acids. Here the CDR3 reads CASSRDGYGYTF. The CDR3 DNA reads as TGTGCCAGCAGCCGGGACGGGTATGGCTACACCTTC.